A single sample gave rise to the 23 T cell receptor beta chains below, sequenced in a study of blood T cell repertoires in COVID-19. Method: immunoSEQ multiplex PCR; TCRdb's copy keeps in-frame clones and lacks some. This table holds some 220,000 clones, about 85% found once. Material: peripheral blood. Every receptor here comes from a woman in her sixties who had recovered from COVID-19.

The gene calls are TRBV25-1 and TRBJ2-6; the match to TRBD2 covers 7 bases. The germline V gene encodes CDR1 MGHDK and CDR2 SYGVNS. The CDR3 extends over 18 amino acids. V shed 1 base and J 2 bases; nucleotides not matched to a gene: 8. The DNA of the CDR3 is TGTGCCAGCAGTGAATTCCCCTCGGGGGGTACTGGGGCCAACGTCCTGACTTTC. Amino acids: CASSEFPSGGTGANVLTF.

The chain has TRBV5-6 and TRBJ1-1, with 9 positions matching TRBD1. The CDR3 extends over 18 amino acids. Germline-derived CDR1 and CDR2 are SGHDT and YYEEEE. V dropped 1 base and J dropped 1; count of bases not matched to a gene: 11. CDR3 DNA: TGTGCCAGCAGCTTGTACGGGACAGGGAGGATAGGGAACACTGAAGCTTTCTTT. Protein: CASSLYGTGRIGNTEAFF.

The rearrangement uses TRBV2 and TRBJ2-7, with TRBD1 matching over 7 bases. CDR3 size: 13 residues. Germline CDR1 reads SNHLY; CDR2 reads FYNNEI. The V segment lost 4 bases and the J segment 7 bases; nucleotides outside the gene matches: 7. The CDR3 DNA reads as TGTGCCAGCAGTGGGGACAGAACGGGGGAGCAGTACTTC. Encoded protein: CASSGDRTGEQYF.

This clone has a handful of counts. This chain joins TRBV2 and TRBJ1-1, with D hard to call. Per the germline V gene, CDR1 is SNHLY and CDR2 is FYNNEI. V was pared by 7 bases and J by 11 bases, with 14 bases between. The length of the CDR3 is 11 residues. The CDR3 region is CASNTVSAAFF. The CDR3 nucleotides read TGTGCCAGCAATACAGTCTCCGCGGCTTTCTTT.

This clone was detected ten times or more. The chain joins TRBV7-9 to TRBJ1-5; 7 bases align to TRBD1. The CDR3 has 12 amino acids. V dropped 8 bases and J dropped 3; count of bases not matched to a gene: 1. Germline V gene sequence: CDR1 SEHNR, CDR2 FQNEAQ (reference sequence). The CDR3 reads CASGTDNQPQHF. The CDR3 nucleotides are TGTGCCAGCGGGACAGACAATCAGCCCCAGCATTTT.

V and J are TRBV30 and TRBJ1-1; no clear D gene. The length of the CDR3 is 13 residues. The V gene's germline CDR1 is GTSNPN and CDR2 SVGIG (reference sequence). Deletions cut 8 bases from V and 1 base from J, with 14 bases between. CDR3 region: CAGKSGWNTEAFF. As DNA, the CDR3 is TGTGCCGGAAAATCGGGGTGGAACACTGAAGCTTTCTTT.

This chain uses TRBV7-8 with TRBJ1-2; D is uncertain. V was shortened by 5 bases and J by 2 bases, with 9 bases between the two germline ends. This CDR3 region has 13 residues. Germline V gene lookup returns CDR1 SGHVS and CDR2 FQNEAQ. DNA of the CDR3: TGTGCCAGCAGCCCTACTTTCAACTATGGCTACACCTTC. As protein: CASSPTFNYGYTF.

This rearrangement joins TRBV2 to TRBJ1-5, with no clear D. There are 11 residues in the CDR3. The V gene lost 6 bases and the J gene lost 7 bases, with 7 bases spanning the gap. Germline values: CDR1 SNHLY, CDR2 FYNNEI. The CDR3 region is CASRYEQPQHF. Written as DNA, the CDR3 is TGTGCCAGCAGGTATGAGCAGCCCCAGCATTTT.

V is TRBV18 and J is TRBJ2-1, with D possibly being TRBD2 (6 bases). There are 15 residues in the CDR3. V was cut by 0 bases and J by 2 bases, with 8 bases left in between. CDR1 is KGHSH and CDR2 is LQKENI in the germline V gene. The CDR3 is CASSPPGGAYNEQFF. The CDR3, as DNA: TGTGCCAGCTCACCACCGGGCGGGGCCTACAATGAGCAGTTCTTC.

This clone was recorded once. The chain combines TRBV2 with TRBJ1-2, with 7 bases identical to TRBD1. Per the germline V gene, CDR1 is SNHLY and CDR2 is FYNNEI. The CDR3 has 15 amino acids. Trimming at V came to 3 bases and at J to 7 bases, leaving 11 bases not matched to a gene. The CDR3 nucleotides are TGTGCCAGCAGTGAGTCGACAGGGCGTCTCTTTGGCTACACCTTC. Its translation: CASSESTGRLFGYTF.

The chain carries TRBV30 and TRBJ1-2, with D maybe TRBD1 (6 bases). V was shortened by 3 bases and J by 4 bases, with 21 bases between the two germline ends. The CDR3 consists of 16 residues. CDR1 and CDR2 (germline): GTSNPN, SVGIG (reference sequence). Here the CDR3 reads CAWRTKTGERFYGYTF. CDR3 DNA sequence: TGTGCCTGGAGGACTAAGACAGGCGAGAGGTTCTATGGCTACACCTTC.

The chain joins TRBV10-3 to TRBJ2-7; D is perhaps TRBD1 (5 bases). Deletions cut 5 bases from V and 0 bases from J, with 14 bases between. This CDR3 region has 15 residues. Germline V gives CDR1 ENHRY, CDR2 SYGVKD. This CDR3 is CAISTDSAGSYEQYF. CDR3 DNA sequence: TGTGCCATCAGTACTGACAGTGCTGGCTCCTACGAGCAGTACTTC.

The genes are TRBV7-2 and TRBJ1-2; TRBD1 is a possible D gene (5 bases). This CDR3 comprises 14 residues. Trimming pared 4 bases from V and 0 bases from J, leaving 9 bases between. Germline V gene data show CDR1 as SGHTA and CDR2 as FQGNSA. CDR3 in amino acids: CASSWQGANYGYTF. CDR3 nucleotide sequence: TGTGCCAGCAGCTGGCAGGGCGCTAACTATGGCTACACCTTC.

This chain links TRBV7-9 with TRBJ1-4; 7 nucleotides line up with TRBD1. The length of the CDR3 is 19 residues. Per the germline V gene, CDR1 is SEHNR and CDR2 is FQNEAQ (reference sequence). Losses at the gene ends were 2 bases for V and 7 bases for J; bases not matched to a gene: 19. CDR3 DNA sequence: TGTGCCAGCAGCTTAAGGGGGCGGGACGACCGGGACGTACGTGAAAAACTGTTTTTT. Protein sequence: CASSLRGRDDRDVREKLFF.

The J gene is TRBJ1-2, the V gene TRBV7-2, with D hard to call. V was shortened by 1 base and J by 3 bases, with 9 bases between the two germline ends. Germline-derived CDR1 and CDR2 are SGHTA and FQGNSA. This CDR3 comprises 14 residues. This CDR3 reads CASSLGWPDYGYTF. CDR3 DNA: TGTGCCAGCAGCTTAGGTTGGCCAGACTATGGCTACACCTTC.

This clone has just one count. V is TRBV12-5 and J is TRBJ2-4; D unclear. The CDR3 loop spans 17 amino acids. The germline CDR1 and CDR2 sequences are LGHNT and FRNRAP. V was cut by 4 bases and J by 1 base, with 17 bases left in between. The CDR3 DNA sequence: TGTGCTAGTGGTTCCCTGAGGTTTCCGTGGGCCAAAAACATTCAGTACTTC. This codes for CASGSLRFPWAKNIQYF.

The chain recombines TRBV7-3 with TRBJ2-2, with TRBD2 matching over 8 bases. CDR1 is SGHTA and CDR2 is FQGTGA in the germline V gene. Unmatched junction bases numbered 9, after V lost 5 bases and J lost 4 bases. This CDR3 region has 16 residues. The CDR3 region has the DNA TGTGCCAGCAGCCCAGAACTAGCGGCCAGCACCGGGGAGCTGTTTTTT. Protein product: CASSPELAASTGELFF.

The gene calls are TRBV4-2 and TRBJ2-5; D ambiguous. The CDR3 has 14 amino acids. V lost 0 bases, J lost 2 bases, and 7 bases lay in between. Per the germline V gene, CDR1 is LGHNA and CDR2 is YNFKEQ. This CDR3 is CASSQENLQETQYF. The CDR3 bases are TGTGCCAGCAGCCAAGAAAACTTACAAGAGACCCAGTACTTC.

The J gene is TRBJ2-5, the V gene TRBV4-3; 10 positions agree with TRBD1. CDR3 length: 17 residues. Germline V gives CDR1 LGHNA, CDR2 YSLEER. V lost 1 base to trimming and J lost 4 bases; unmatched junction nucleotides: 9. In nucleotides, the CDR3 is TGCGCCAGCAGCCAAGGTACAGGGGACAGGGGAACAGAGACCCAGTACTTC. Translation gives CASSQGTGDRGTETQYF.

The rearrangement uses TRBV7-9 and TRBJ1-2, with D perhaps TRBD1 (5 bases). Trimming pared 5 bases from V and 8 bases from J, leaving 21 bases between. This CDR3 region has 15 residues. Germline lookup yields CDR1 SEHNR and CDR2 FQNEAQ (reference sequence). In DNA form, the CDR3 reads TGTGCCAGCAGCCAAATCGAGGGACTCGAGGGGGGCTACACCTTC. Translating gives CASSQIEGLEGGYTF.

The chain joins TRBV6-5 to TRBJ1-2; TRBD1 is a possible D gene (6 bases). The CDR3 is made up of 13 amino acids. Per germline, CDR1 MNHEY and CDR2 SVGAGI. The V and J ends lost 7 bases and 3 bases respectively, with 12 bases between them. Here the CDR3 reads CASNPGVDYGYTF. For the CDR3, the DNA is TGTGCCAGCAACCCAGGGGTCGACTATGGCTACACCTTC.

The chain uses TRBV27 and TRBJ2-1; 11 bases are shared with TRBD2. Per germline, CDR1 MNHEY and CDR2 SMNVEV (reference sequence). Trimming cost V 3 bases and J 0 bases; bases outside gene matches: 7. The CDR3 totals 18 residues. CDR3 in DNA: TGTGCCAGCAGTTTCTTGGCTAGCGGGGGGATCTCCTACAATGAGCAGTTCTTC. This codes for CASSFLASGGISYNEQFF.

On this clone: The sample carries other DNA sequences with the same CDR3. The CDR3 sequence is CASSLDRMNTEAFF. The CDR3 nucleotides read TGTGCCAGCAGCTTAGACAGGATGAACACTGAAGCTTTCTTT. V gene TRBV7-8 combines with J gene TRBJ1-1; the D gene is possibly TRBD1 (5 bases). The germline gives CDR1 SGHVS, CDR2 FQNEAQ. Trimming left V 1 base short and J 0 bases short, with 6 bases between. This CDR3 comprises 14 residues.